The 16 T cell receptor beta chains in this list originate from one sample, sequenced in a study of blood T cell repertoires in COVID-19. Measured with immunoSEQ multiplex PCR; TCRdb has only the in-frame clones, and not every one. The table includes about 120,000 clones, 82% detected once. Sequencing was performed on peripheral blood. Receptor source: a human donor in a cohort sampled during active COVID-19.

This chain uses TRBV9 with TRBJ2-1; TRBD2 matches 13 bases. The CDR3 spans 15 residues. Trimming took 3 bases from V and 9 from J; bases not matched to a gene: 6. Per germline, CDR1 SGDLS and CDR2 YYNGEE. The CDR3 bases are TGTGCCAGCAGCGCCGGGACTAGCGGGACGGCTGAGCAGTTCTTC. Translating it yields CASSAGTSGTAEQFF.

V usage is TRBV6-5 and J usage is TRBJ1-5, with 7 bases matching TRBD1. The germline V gene encodes CDR1 MNHEY and CDR2 SVGAGI. Germline trimming cut 0 bases from V and 9 bases from J; bases unmatched to any gene: 5. The CDR3 covers 14 residues. The CDR3 protein is CASSYSENRGPQHF. In DNA, the CDR3 is TGTGCCAGCAGTTACTCGGAGAACAGGGGGCCCCAGCATTTT.

This clone came up once. The V and J genes are TRBV6-5 and TRBJ2-1, with TRBD1 matching 9 bases. With V trimmed by 6 bases and J by 1 base, 4 bases remained unmatched. This CDR3 comprises 15 residues. Germline CDR1 is MNHEY and CDR2 is SVGAGI. The CDR3 region has the DNA TGTGCCAGCAGGTCCGGGACAGGGTCCTACAATGAGCAGTTCTTC. Translating it yields CASRSGTGSYNEQFF.

This chain joins TRBV11-2 and TRBJ2-5; tentatively, D is TRBD1 (6 bases). The germline gives CDR1 SGHAT, CDR2 FQNNGV. V gave up 6 bases and J gave up 2 bases, with 16 bases separating them. This CDR3 has 15 amino acids. CDR3 protein: CASSRGQTLQETQYF. The CDR3 DNA reads TGTGCCAGCAGTCGCGGACAGACCTTACAAGAGACCCAGTACTTC.

The V and J genes are TRBV4-1 and TRBJ2-1; 15 bases line up with TRBD2. After removal of 0 bases from V and 8 bases from J, the junction contained 2 bases not matched to a gene. The CDR3 sequence is 16 residues long. In germline, CDR1 is MGHRA, CDR2 YSYEKL. The CDR3 DNA sequence: TGCGCCAGCAGCCAAGAAGGACTAGCGGGGGGGTATGAGCAGTTCTTC. This codes for CASSQEGLAGGYEQFF.

This clone was counted once. The V call is TRBV27, the J call TRBJ2-5, with D perhaps TRBD2 (6 bases). Germline V CDR1 and CDR2: MNHEY, SMNVEV (reference sequence). V gave up 8 bases and J gave up 4 bases, with 23 bases separating them. The CDR3 is 16 residues long. The CDR3 loop reads CASGPLAGRSLETQYF. The CDR3 DNA sequence: TGTGCCAGCGGGCCTTTAGCCGGGAGATCCTTAGAGACCCAGTACTTC.

The V and J genes are TRBV3-1 (or the pseudogene TRBV3-2) and TRBJ2-7; TRBD2 aligns across 7 bases. V trimming: 0 bases; J trimming: 3 bases; junction bases outside the gene matches: 8. CDR1 and CDR2 from the germline V gene are LGHDT and YNNKEL (reference sequence). The CDR3 totals 16 residues. CDR3 sequence reads: CASSQDLPAGNYEQYF. The DNA for the CDR3 is TGTGCCAGCAGCCAAGATCTTCCAGCGGGGAACTACGAGCAGTACTTC.

The gene calls are TRBV4-1 and TRBJ2-3; 10 nucleotides match TRBD1. V lost 4 bases to trimming and J lost 5 bases; unmatched junction nucleotides: 3. This CDR3 is built from 14 residues. Germline CDR1 MGHRA, CDR2 YSYEKL. The CDR3 coding sequence is TGCGCCAGCAGCCGGGACAGGGGTGGAGATACGCAGTATTTT. As protein: CASSRDRGGDTQYF.

About this clone: In the same sample, other DNA sequences code for this CDR3. The CDR3 sequence is CASSYSGRGTEAFF. CDR3 DNA: TGTGCCAGCAGTTACTCGGGGAGAGGGACTGAAGCTTTCTTT. The chain combines TRBV6-5 with TRBJ1-1; D not resolved. Germline V CDR1 and CDR2: MNHEY, SVGAGI. CDR3 length equals 14 residues. V lost 0 bases to trimming and J lost 5 bases, with 10 bases between them.

V is TRBV19 and J is TRBJ2-7; 7 bases map to TRBD1. The length of the CDR3 is 15 residues. Looked up from germline, CDR1 is LNHDA and CDR2 is SQIVND (reference sequence). V was pared by 4 bases and J by 2 bases, with 8 bases of the junction left unmatched. In DNA form, the CDR3 reads TGTGCCAGTAGTACTACCCGGACAGGTACCTACGAGCAGTACTTC. It yields the protein CASSTTRTGTYEQYF.

This clone was picked up a small number of times. The chain carries TRBV5-4 and TRBJ1-2, with a weak D call TRBD1 (6 bases). V shed 2 bases and J shed 0 bases, with 8 bases lying between them. The CDR3 has 14 residues. Germline-derived CDR1 and CDR2 are SGHNT and YYREEE (reference sequence). The chain's CDR3 is CASSLDRTNYGYTF. CDR3 coding DNA: TGTGCCAGCAGCTTAGACAGGACTAACTATGGCTACACCTTC.

The CDR3 DNA sequence: TGTGCCAGCAGCCAGGAAGGGGTACTCTCTGGAAACACCATATATTTT. It yields the protein CASSQEGVLSGNTIYF. The chain joins TRBV3-1 (or the pseudogene TRBV3-2) to TRBJ1-3; D might be TRBD1 (5 bases). The CDR3 sequence is 16 residues long. CDR1 is LGHDT and CDR2 is YNNKEL in the germline V gene (reference sequence). Trimming shortened V by 3 bases and J by 0 bases, and 12 bases separated the two germline ends.

This clone was observed many times. CDR3 region: CASSSRTGPPGNEQYF. The CDR3 DNA follows: TGTGCCAGTAGTTCCCGGACAGGGCCGCCGGGGAACGAGCAGTACTTC. V gene TRBV19 combines with J gene TRBJ2-7; 8 bases are shared with TRBD1. The germline V gene encodes CDR1 LNHDA and CDR2 SQIVND (reference sequence). The CDR3 totals 16 residues. The junction had 14 bases not matched to a gene; V was cut back by 5 bases and J by 5 bases.

The J gene is TRBJ1-1, the V gene TRBV12-3 or TRBV12-4; maybe TRBD1 (5 bases). Trimming removed 8 bases from V and 10 bases from J, with 17 bases in between. The CDR3 loop spans 12 amino acids. The CDR3, as DNA: TGTGCCAGCCAAGCCACGGGGCGGGGAGCTTTCTTT. It encodes CASQATGRGAFF.

The gene calls are TRBV5-1 and TRBJ2-3; D possibly corresponds to TRBD1 (7 bases). V lost 5 bases to trimming and J lost 5 bases, with 18 bases between them. This CDR3 spans 15 amino acids. Germline CDR1 SGHRS, CDR2 YFSETQ. The CDR3 DNA reads TGCGCCAGCAGTCCCAGGGGGGCGCGGGGAGATACGCAGTATTTT. Protein sequence: CASSPRGARGDTQYF.

V and J are TRBV27 and TRBJ2-7; 7 bases fit TRBD1. Trimming cost V 6 bases and J 7 bases; bases outside gene matches: 9. CDR1 and CDR2 (germline): MNHEY, SMNVEV (reference sequence). CDR3 length: 13 amino acids. CDR3 loop: CASSPHRGGEQYF. CDR3 DNA sequence: TGTGCCAGCAGCCCGCACAGGGGTGGGGAGCAGTACTTC.